The clone carrying this T cell receptor beta chain was detected ten times or more. V was pared by 8 bases and J by 4 bases, with 10 bases between. CDR1 SQVTM and CDR2 ANQGSEA come from the germline V gene. The CDR3 has 11 amino acids. These data originate in a study of T-cell reconstitution after alpha-beta-depleted transplantation in children. Preparing the TCRbeta library involved the use of unique molecular identifiers. TCRdb re-called the PCR reads with MiXCR, one entry per CDR3 protein. The table records 230,000 or so distinct CDR3 sequences, 9.7% of them present only once. The chain uses TRBV29-1 and TRBJ2-3; D uncertain. Sequencing was performed on PBMCs from the stem cell graft donor, taken from the stem cell graft. This TCR derives from a human donor who donated a stem cell graft to a child with SCID. CDR3 residues: CSNPPADTQYF. The CDR3 coding sequence is TGCAGCAACCCTCCGGCAGATACGCAGTATTTT.